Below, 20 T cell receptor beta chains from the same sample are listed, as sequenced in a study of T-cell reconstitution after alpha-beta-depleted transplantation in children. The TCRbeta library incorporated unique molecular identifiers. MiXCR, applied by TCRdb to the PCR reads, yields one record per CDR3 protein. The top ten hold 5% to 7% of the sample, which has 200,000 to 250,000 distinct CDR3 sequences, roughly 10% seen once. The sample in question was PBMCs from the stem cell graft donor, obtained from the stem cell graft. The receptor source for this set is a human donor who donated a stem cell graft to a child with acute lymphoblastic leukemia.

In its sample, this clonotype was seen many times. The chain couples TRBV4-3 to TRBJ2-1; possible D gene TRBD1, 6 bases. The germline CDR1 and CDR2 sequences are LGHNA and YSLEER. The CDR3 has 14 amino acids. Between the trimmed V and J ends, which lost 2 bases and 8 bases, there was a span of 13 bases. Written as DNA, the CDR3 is TGCGCCAGCAGCCAATGGCTAGAGGGGGATGAGCAGTTCTTC. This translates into CASSQWLEGDEQFF.

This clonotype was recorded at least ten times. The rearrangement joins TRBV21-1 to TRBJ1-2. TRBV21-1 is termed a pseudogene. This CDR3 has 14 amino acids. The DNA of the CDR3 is TGTGCCAGCAGCAAGAAGACCGCTAACTATGGCTACACCTTC. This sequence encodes CASSKKTANYGYTF.

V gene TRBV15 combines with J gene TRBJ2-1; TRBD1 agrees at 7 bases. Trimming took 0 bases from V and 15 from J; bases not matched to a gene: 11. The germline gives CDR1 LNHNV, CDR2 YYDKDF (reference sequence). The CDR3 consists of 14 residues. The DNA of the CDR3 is TGTGCCACCAGCAGAGACTTATACCAGGGGGAATTGTTCTTC. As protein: CATSRDLYQGELFF. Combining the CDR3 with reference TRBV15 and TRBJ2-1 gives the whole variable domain DAMVIQNPRYQVTQFGKPVTLSCSQTLNHNVMYWYQQKSSQAPKLLFHYYDKDFNNEADTPDNFQSRRPNTSFCFLDIRSPGLGDTAMYLCATSRDLYQGELFFGPGTRLTVL.

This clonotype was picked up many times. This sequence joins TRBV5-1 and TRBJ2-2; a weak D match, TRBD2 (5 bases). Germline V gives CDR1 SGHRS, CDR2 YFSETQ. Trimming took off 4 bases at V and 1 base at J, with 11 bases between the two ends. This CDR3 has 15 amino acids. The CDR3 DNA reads TGCGCCAGCAGCCCACTAGACTTGAACACCGGGGAGCTGTTTTTT. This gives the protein CASSPLDLNTGELFF.

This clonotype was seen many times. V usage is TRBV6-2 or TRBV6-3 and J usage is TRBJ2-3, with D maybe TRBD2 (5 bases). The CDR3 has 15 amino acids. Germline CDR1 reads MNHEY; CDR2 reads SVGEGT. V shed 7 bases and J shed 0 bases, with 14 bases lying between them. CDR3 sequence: CASKTRGYSTDTQYF. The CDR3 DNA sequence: TGTGCCAGCAAGACTCGGGGTTACAGCACAGATACGCAGTATTTT.

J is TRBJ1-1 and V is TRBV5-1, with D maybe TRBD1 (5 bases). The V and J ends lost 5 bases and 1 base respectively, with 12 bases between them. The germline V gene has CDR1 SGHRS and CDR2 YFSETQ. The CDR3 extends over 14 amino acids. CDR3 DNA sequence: TGCGCCAGCAGTTATTCTACAGGGAACACTGAAGCTTTCTTT. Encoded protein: CASSYSTGNTEAFF.

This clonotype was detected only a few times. Here the CDR3 reads CASSQHRDTDYEQYF. CDR3 sequence (DNA): TGCGCCAGCAGCCAACATCGGGACACCGACTACGAGCAGTACTTC. This chain links TRBV4-3 with TRBJ2-7; tentatively, D is TRBD1 (6 bases). CDR1 is LGHNA and CDR2 is YSLEER in the germline V gene. V was pared by 2 bases and J by 3 bases, with 14 bases between. The CDR3 runs to 15 residues.

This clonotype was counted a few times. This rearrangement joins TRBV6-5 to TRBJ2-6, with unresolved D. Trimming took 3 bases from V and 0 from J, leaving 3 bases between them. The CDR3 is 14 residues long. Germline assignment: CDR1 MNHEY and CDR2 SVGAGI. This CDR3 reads CASSYDSGANVLTF. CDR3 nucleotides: TGTGCCAGCAGTTATGACTCTGGGGCCAACGTCCTGACTTTC.

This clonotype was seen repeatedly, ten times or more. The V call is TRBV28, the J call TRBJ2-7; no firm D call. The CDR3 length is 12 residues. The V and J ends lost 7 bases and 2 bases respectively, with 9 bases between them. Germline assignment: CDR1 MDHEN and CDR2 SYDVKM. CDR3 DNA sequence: TGTGCCAGCACCAACGTCCCCTACGAGCAGTACTTC. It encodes CASTNVPYEQYF.

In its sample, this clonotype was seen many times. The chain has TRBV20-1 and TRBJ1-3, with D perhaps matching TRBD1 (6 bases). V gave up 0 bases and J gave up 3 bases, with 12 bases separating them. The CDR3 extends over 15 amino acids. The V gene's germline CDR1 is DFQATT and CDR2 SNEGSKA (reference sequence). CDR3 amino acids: CSARDLQGYGNTIYF. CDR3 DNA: TGCAGTGCTAGAGACCTACAGGGATATGGAAACACCATATATTTT.

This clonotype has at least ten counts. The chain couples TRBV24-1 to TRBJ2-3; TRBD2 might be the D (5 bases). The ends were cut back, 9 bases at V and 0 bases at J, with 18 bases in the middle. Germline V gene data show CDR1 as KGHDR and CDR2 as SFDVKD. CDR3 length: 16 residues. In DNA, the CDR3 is TGTGCCACCCTATGGACTCAAACTACGAGCACAGATACGCAGTATTTT. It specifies CATLWTQTTSTDTQYF.

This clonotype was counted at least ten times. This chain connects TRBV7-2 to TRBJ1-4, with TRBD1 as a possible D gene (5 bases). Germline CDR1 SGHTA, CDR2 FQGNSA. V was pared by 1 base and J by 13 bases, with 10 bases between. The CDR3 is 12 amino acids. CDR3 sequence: CASSLDRRGLFF. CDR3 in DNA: TGTGCCAGCAGCTTAGACAGGAGGGGACTGTTTTTT.

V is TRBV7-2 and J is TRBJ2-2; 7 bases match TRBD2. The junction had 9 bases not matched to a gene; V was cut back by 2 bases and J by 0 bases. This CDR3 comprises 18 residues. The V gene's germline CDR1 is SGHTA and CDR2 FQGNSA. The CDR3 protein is CASSLSGRLAANTGELFF. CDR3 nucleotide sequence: TGTGCCAGCAGCTTATCGGGGCGGCTAGCGGCGAACACCGGGGAGCTGTTTTTT.

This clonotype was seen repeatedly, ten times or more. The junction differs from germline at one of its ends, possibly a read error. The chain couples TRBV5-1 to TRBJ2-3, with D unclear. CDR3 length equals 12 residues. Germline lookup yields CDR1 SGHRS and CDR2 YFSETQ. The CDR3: CASSDPTYTQYF. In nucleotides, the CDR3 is TGCGCCAGCAGCGACCCCACATATACGCAGTATTTT.

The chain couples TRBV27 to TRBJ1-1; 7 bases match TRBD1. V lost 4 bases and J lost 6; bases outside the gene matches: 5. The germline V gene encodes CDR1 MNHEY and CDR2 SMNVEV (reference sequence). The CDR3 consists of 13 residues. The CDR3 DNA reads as TGTGCCAGCAGTTCATACAGGGGCGCTGAAGCTTTCTTT. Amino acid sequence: CASSSYRGAEAFF.

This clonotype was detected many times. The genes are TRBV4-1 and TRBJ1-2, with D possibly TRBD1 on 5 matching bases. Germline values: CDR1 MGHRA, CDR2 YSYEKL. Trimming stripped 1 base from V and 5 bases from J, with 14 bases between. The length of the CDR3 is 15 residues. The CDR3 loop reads CASSQVGGGTYGYTF. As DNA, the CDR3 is TGCGCCAGCAGCCAAGTGGGCGGGGGGACGTATGGCTACACCTTC.

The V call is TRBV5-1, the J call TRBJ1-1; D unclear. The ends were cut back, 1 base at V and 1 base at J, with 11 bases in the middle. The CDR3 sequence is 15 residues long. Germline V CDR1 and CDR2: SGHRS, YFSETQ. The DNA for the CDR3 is TGCGCCAGCAGCTTGCGGTCAGCAGAGAACACTGAAGCTTTCTTT. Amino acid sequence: CASSLRSAENTEAFF.

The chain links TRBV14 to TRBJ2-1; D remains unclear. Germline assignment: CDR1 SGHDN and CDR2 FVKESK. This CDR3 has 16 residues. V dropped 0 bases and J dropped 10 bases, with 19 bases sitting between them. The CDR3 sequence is CASSQDRVFRIREQFF. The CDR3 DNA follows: TGTGCCAGCAGCCAAGATCGGGTATTTCGGATACGAGAGCAGTTCTTC.

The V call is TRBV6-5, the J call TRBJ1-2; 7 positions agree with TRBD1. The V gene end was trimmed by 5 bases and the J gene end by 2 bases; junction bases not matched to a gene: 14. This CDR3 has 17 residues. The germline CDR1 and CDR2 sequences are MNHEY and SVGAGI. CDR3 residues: CASSTPLTGIANYGYTF. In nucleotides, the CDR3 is TGTGCCAGCAGTACTCCCCTGACAGGGATCGCCAACTATGGCTACACCTTC.

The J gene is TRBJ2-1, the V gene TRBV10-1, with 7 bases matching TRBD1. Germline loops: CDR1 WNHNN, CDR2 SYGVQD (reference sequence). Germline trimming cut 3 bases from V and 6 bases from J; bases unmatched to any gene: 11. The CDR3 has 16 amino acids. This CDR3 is CASSDPARGPINEQFF. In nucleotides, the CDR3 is TGCGCCAGCAGTGACCCCGCGAGGGGGCCCATCAATGAGCAGTTCTTC.